One and the same sample provided the 2 T cell receptor beta chains below, sequenced in a study of sequential checkpoint blockade in melanoma. Regarding treatment: randomized to nivolumab then ipilimumab (arm A) or the reverse (arm B). The assay was immunoSEQ multiplex PCR, and TCRdb's table has in-frame clones only and misses some. This table holds about 20,000 clones, roughly 82% found once. This specimen was CD8+ T cells sorted from blood (inferred from file names), taken from a patient given nivolumab and ipilimumab in sequence. The receptors come from a human donor with melanoma.

V usage is TRBV6-5 and J usage is TRBJ2-1; D might be TRBD2 (6 bases). Germline V gives CDR1 MNHEY, CDR2 SVGAGI. The CDR3 has 15 amino acids. The germline V and J ends were trimmed by 4 bases and 8 bases, with 18 bases remaining between them. The CDR3 DNA reads as TGTGCCAGCAGTTCTACTGGGGGGACCTGGGATGAGCAGTTCTTC. Protein: CASSSTGGTWDEQFF.

The chain carries TRBV5-6 and TRBJ2-1, with a tentative D call TRBD2 (7 bases). Trimming stripped 4 bases from V and 7 bases from J, with 21 bases between. The CDR3 has 16 residues. Germline V CDR1 and CDR2: SGHDT, YYEEEE. The CDR3 is CASSLGAGAPGNEQFF. In DNA form, the CDR3 reads TGTGCCAGCAGCCTCGGGGCGGGGGCCCCCGGTAATGAGCAGTTCTTC.